This TCR beta chain was sequenced in a study of blood T cell repertoires in COVID-19. Looking at the study overall: COVID-19 samples, acute and convalescent, were from the United States, Italy and Spain. Sample material is recorded as cDNA or gDNA derived from T cells, B-cell-depleted T cells, or PBMCs.

The authors' processing: By means of reference gene primer amplification, nucleated cell counts were estimated. Assay used: immunoSEQ multiplex PCR; TCRdb lists only in-frame clones, some missing. V and J calls and clone size are those listed in that table; D and trimming were worked out from the DNA. The data hold approximately 150,000 clones, with roughly nine tenths observed a single time. J was trimmed by 8 bases and V by 5 bases; bases with no gene match: 10. Germline-derived CDR1 and CDR2 are MNHEY and SMNVEV (reference sequence). The CDR3 spans 14 residues. The sequence came from a woman aged 70 to 79 with acute or convalescent COVID-19. The sequenced sample consisted of peripheral blood. The chain couples TRBV27 to TRBJ1-1, with TRBD1 matching over 8 bases. CDR3 protein: CASSPMDRAGEAFF. The CDR3 DNA sequence: TGTGCCAGCAGTCCCATGGACAGGGCGGGAGAAGCTTTCTTT.